This TCR beta chain was sequenced during a study of blood T cell repertoires in COVID-19. The wider study: Sites across the United States, Italy and Spain contributed samples from acute and convalescent COVID-19. T cells, B-cell-depleted T cells, or PBMCs provided the cDNA or gDNA that served as material.

Method: immunoSEQ multiplex PCR; TCRdb's copy keeps in-frame clones and lacks some. The table records tens of thousands of clones, 91% of them present only once. The receptor was derived from a human donor in a cohort sampled during active COVID-19. Sequencing input: peripheral blood.

The CDR3 is CASSYVRGVRTDTQYF. DNA of the CDR3: TGTGCCAGCAGTTATGTACGGGGGGTGAGAACAGATACGCAGTATTTT. V usage is TRBV6-6 and J usage is TRBJ2-3; 7 bases align to TRBD2. The J segment lost 3 bases and the V segment lost 3 bases, leaving 9 bases of the junction unmatched. The germline CDR1 and CDR2 sequences are MNHNY and SVGAGI (reference sequence). The CDR3 sequence is 16 residues long.